The rows below give T cell receptor beta chains drawn from one sample of a study of spatial heterogeneity in lung cancer. TCRdb itself ran the 5' RACE reads through MiXCR, one entry per CDR3 protein. The sample includes about 56,000 distinct CDR3 sequences, around 8.2% seen only once; the top ten take approximately 15%. Source: PBMCs, taken at surgery. The receptors were gathered from a female donor with early-stage non-small cell lung cancer. The CDR3 runs from the conserved cysteine through the conserved F or W. The D gene is left open where the match is weak. Clone size, where shown, is once, few, many, or a class for clones that have expanded.

>NA|TRBV28|few|12|TRBJ2-7
TGTGCCAGCTTCGCAAGAGTTGGCGAGCAGTACTTC
CASFARVGEQYF
>TRBD2|TRBV10-1|NA|15|TRBJ2-2
TGCGCCAGCAGTGGGGGACTAGCGGGGGCCGGGGAGCTGTTTTTT
CASSGGLAGAGELFF
>TRBD2|TRBV6-2/TRBV6-3|few|17|TRBJ2-3
TGTGCCAGCAGTTTTGCGACTAGCGGGATAATGACAGATACGCAGTATTTT
CASSFATSGIMTDTQYF
>TRBD1|TRBV18|many|16|TRBJ1-6
TGTGCCAGCTCACCACGACAGGGGGCTTCGAATTCACCCCTCCACTTT
CASSPRQGASNSPLHF
>NA|TRBV10-3|few|13|TRBJ1-2
TGTGCCATCAGTGAGAACAGTTTCGACGGCTACACCTTC
CAISENSFDGYTF
>NA|TRBV7-2|NA|16|TRBJ2-3
TGTGCCAGCAGCCCTACCGGGGTGATAAGCACAGATACGCAGTATTTT
CASSPTGVISTDTQYF
>TRBD1|TRBV6-5|many|14|TRBJ1-6
TGTGCCAGCACCCCGGGACAGGGTAGCTCACCCCTCCACTTT
CASTPGQGSSPLHF
>NA|TRBV18|NA|15|TRBJ1-1
TGTGCCAGCTCACCACTCCGGGACACGAACACTGAAGCTTTCTTT
CASSPLRDTNTEAFF
>NA|TRBV5-1|many|15|TRBJ2-1
TGCGCCAGCAGCTTGGCAGGGGCCTCCTACAATGAGCAGTTCTTC
CASSLAGASYNEQFF
>TRBD2|TRBV12-3/TRBV12-4|NA|15|TRBJ2-3
TGTGCCAGCAGTTTAAGGGCTAGCGGGGGGAGCGCGGGGTATTTT
CASSLRASGGSAGYF
>NA|TRBV5-1|NA|16|TRBJ1-4
TGCGCCAGCAGCTTGTTTACCGGGGGCGATAATGAAAAACTGTTTTTT
CASSLFTGGDNEKLFF
>NA|TRBV29-1|many|13|TRBJ1-2
TGCAGCGCCCGACCAGGGGTCGAGTATGGCTACACCTTC
CSARPGVEYGYTF
>NA|TRBV29-1|many|13|TRBJ1-1
TGCAGCGTTGAACAGAACGCGGCGCGAGAAGCTTTCTTT
CSVEQNAAREAFF
>NA|TRBV19|few|12|TRBJ2-7
TGTGCCAGTAGCCCTGAGTCCTACGAGCAGTACTTC
CASSPESYEQYF
>NA|TRBV20-1|many|17|TRBJ2-3
TGCAGTGCTAGAGATCCGCAGGGTACCCCACCAATATCCACGCAGTATTTT
CSARDPQGTPPISTQYF
>NA|TRBV5-1|many|14|TRBJ1-1
TGCGCCAGCAGAGGATTCGACGGTAGCCAAGAAGCTTTCTTT
CASRGFDGSQEAFF
>TRBD1|TRBV19|NA|15|TRBJ1-4
TGTGCCAGTAGTGCCCGGGACAGCGGGAATGAAAAACTGTTTTTT
CASSARDSGNEKLFF
>TRBD1|TRBV10-3|many|14|TRBJ1-4
TGTGCCATAGCTCCGGGACAGTTTAATGAAAAACTGTTTTTT
CAIAPGQFNEKLFF
>TRBD1|TRBV7-8|many|14|TRBJ2-1
TGTGCCAGCAGCTTAGTCAGACAGGGCCATGAGCAGTTCTTC
CASSLVRQGHEQFF
>NA|TRBV7-9|NA|12|TRBJ2-3
TGTGCCAGCAGCTTAGAAAGAGATACGCAGTATTTT
CASSLERDTQYF
>NA|TRBV12-3/TRBV12-4|many|14|TRBJ2-5
TGTGCCAGCAGCTCCGACAGCTTCCAAGAGACCCAGTACTTC
CASSSDSFQETQYF
>TRBD1|TRBV27|many|14|TRBJ2-4
TGTGCCAGCAGGCGGACAGGGGCAAAAAACATTCAGTACTTC
CASRRTGAKNIQYF
>TRBD2|TRBV7-3|NA|16|TRBJ2-3
TGTGCCAGCAGCTTACAAGGCGGGGGGGCCGGAGATACGCGGTATTTT
CASSLQGGGAGDTRYF
>TRBD1|TRBV6-1|few|16|TRBJ2-3
TGTGCCAGCAGTGAGAGGGCAGGGGGCTTTCGTGATACGCAGTATTTT
CASSERAGGFRDTQYF
>NA|TRBV7-3|few|14|TRBJ1-2
TGTGCCAGCAGCTTACCAGGGGAACCTCATGGCTACACCTTC
CASSLPGEPHGYTF
>TRBD1|TRBV19|few|16|TRBJ2-2
TGTGCCAGTAGCCCCCGGACAGGGCGCTACACCGGGGAGCTGTTTTTT
CASSPRTGRYTGELFF
>NA|TRBV7-9|few|14|TRBJ2-7
TGTGCCAGCAGCTTAGCAGGGGCTAAGGACGAGCAGTACTTC
CASSLAGAKDEQYF
>NA|TRBV28|NA|17|TRBJ1-3
TGTGCCAGCAGTAACCCGGGGCAGGATTACTCTGGAAACACCATATATTTT
CASSNPGQDYSGNTIYF
>TRBD1|TRBV27|few|15|TRBJ1-1
TGTGCCAGCAGTCGAGGAGGGGGCGTACAGACTGAAGCTTTCTTT
CASSRGGGVQTEAFF
>NA|TRBV28|few|12|TRBJ1-2
TGTGCCAGCAGTTTGTCAGACTATGGCTACACCTTC
CASSLSDYGYTF
>TRBD2|TRBV6-5|few|17|TRBJ2-1
TGTGCCAGCAGTTACCCGGCAAAGACTAGCGGGGTAAATGAGCAGTTCTTC
CASSYPAKTSGVNEQFF
>NA|TRBV7-3|NA|13|TRBJ1-1
TGTGCCAGCAGCTTAACAGTAGAGACTGAAGCTTTCTTT
CASSLTVETEAFF
>TRBD2|TRBV5-1|many|15|TRBJ2-7
TGCGCCAGCAGCTTGAGTAGCGGGAGCTCCTACGAGCAGTACTTC
CASSLSSGSSYEQYF
>NA|TRBV3-1|once|14|TRBJ1-5
TGTGCCAGCAGCCAAGACTGGGAAAATCAGCCCCAGCATTTT
CASSQDWENQPQHF
>NA|TRBV5-1|NA|13|TRBJ1-1
TGCGCCAGCAGCTTGGATGGGCACACTGAAGCTTTCTTT
CASSLDGHTEAFF
>NA|TRBV19|NA|15|TRBJ1-5
TGTGCCAGTAGCTCCGGGACTTTCGCGTGGCAGCCCCAGCATTTT
CASSSGTFAWQPQHF
>NA|TRBV5-1|few|13|TRBJ2-1
TGCGCCAGCAGCTCGAGCTCCTACAATGAGCAGTTCTTC
CASSSSSYNEQFF
>TRBD1|TRBV7-8|many|14|TRBJ1-1
TGTGCCAGCAGCCTAGGGACAGCTAACACTGAAGCTTTCTTT
CASSLGTANTEAFF
>NA|TRBV6-1|NA|12|TRBJ1-5
TGTGCCAGCAGGTATAGCAATCAGCCCCAGCATTTT
CASRYSNQPQHF
>NA|TRBV28|many|16|TRBJ2-4
TGTGCCAGCAGTTTATCGGGGGACCACCAGGAAAACATTCAGTACTTC
CASSLSGDHQENIQYF
>NA|TRBV3-1|few|15|TRBJ2-5
TGTGCCAGCAGCCCGAGGGGGGTCTTCAGGGAGACCCAGTACTTC
CASSPRGVFRETQYF
>NA|TRBV28|NA|14|TRBJ1-3
TGTGCCAGCAGTTTCAGGGGCTCTGGAAACACCATATATTTT
CASSFRGSGNTIYF
>NA|TRBV4-2|many|16|TRBJ1-2
TGTGCCAGCAGCCAAGCCGGGACACCGCCAATCTATGGCTACACCTTC
CASSQAGTPPIYGYTF
>NA|TRBV5-4|NA|12|TRBJ1-2
TGTGCCGTACACGGTGCTAACTATGGCTACACCTTC
CAVHGANYGYTF
>NA|TRBV7-9|few|14|TRBJ1-5
TGTGCCAGCAGCTTAGGACAGGACAATCAGCCCCAGCATTTT
CASSLGQDNQPQHF
>NA|TRBV20-1|NA|15|TRBJ2-3
TGCAGAGCTCTGCTGGCAAGAACTAGCACAGATACGCAGTATTTT
CRALLARTSTDTQYF
>NA|TRBV2|NA|13|TRBJ1-6
TGTGCCAGGAACAGGGAGGGGAATTCACCCCTCCACTTT
CARNREGNSPLHF
>TRBD2|TRBV6-6|NA|18|TRBJ2-3
TGTGCCAGCAGTTACTCCGCTAGCGGGGGGGCGTTTGCAGATACGCAGTATTTT
CASSYSASGGAFADTQYF
>TRBD1|TRBV6-1|NA|13|TRBJ2-7
TGTGCCAGCAGCAATTTGAACCGCGGAGACAGGGACTTC
CASSNLNRGDRDF
>TRBD2|TRBV11-2|many|16|TRBJ2-5
TGTGCCAGCAGCTTACTGGGTAGCGGGAACAGTGAGACCCAGTACTTC
CASSLLGSGNSETQYF
>TRBD1|TRBV4-2|NA|19|TRBJ2-7
TGTGCCAGCAGCCAAGTTACCCTCTTGATGACAGGGGTAACCTACGAGCAGTACTTC
CASSQVTLLMTGVTYEQYF
>NA|TRBV25-1|NA|13|TRBJ2-1
TGTGCCAGCAGGACGGACAACTACAATGAGCAGTTCTTC
CASRTDNYNEQFF
>NA|TRBV20-1|NA|13|TRBJ2-5
TGCAGTTCCCGGACCCCCCGAACGGAGACCCAGTACTTC
CSSRTPRTETQYF